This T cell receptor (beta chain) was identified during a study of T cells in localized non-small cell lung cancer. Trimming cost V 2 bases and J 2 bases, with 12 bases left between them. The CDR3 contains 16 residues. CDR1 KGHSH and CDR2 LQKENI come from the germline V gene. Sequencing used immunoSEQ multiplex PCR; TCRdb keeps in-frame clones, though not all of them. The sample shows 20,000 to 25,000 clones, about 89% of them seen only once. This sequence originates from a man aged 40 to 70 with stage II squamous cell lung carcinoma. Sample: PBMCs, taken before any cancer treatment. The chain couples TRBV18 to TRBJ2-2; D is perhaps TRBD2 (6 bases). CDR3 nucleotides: TGTGCCAGCTCACCAGGCCGCGGGACCAACACCGGGGAGCTGTTTTTT. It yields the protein CASSPGRGTNTGELFF.